This TCR beta chain was sequenced for a study of T cells expressing NK-cell markers. As for the study in general: The sequencing cohort of eight donors included seven HCMV-seropositive individuals and one seronegative individual.

TCRdb reprocessed the 5' RACE reads, keeping one entry per CDR3 protein, no DNA. Across around 8,000 distinct CDR3 sequences, the top ten clones capture about 10% of the sample. A remark on this clonotype: As yet, its antigen is unknown.

Study conclusions and caveats: Each of six donors carried dominant NKG2C+ clonotypes accounting for about 1.0-7.0% of CD8+ T cells. No clear determination of HCMV specificity was made for expanded NKG2C+ T cell clones.

The CDR3 covers 12 residues. This rearrangement joins TRBV12-3 or TRBV12-4 to TRBJ1-2; the TCRdb D gene call, TRBD1, has no DNA to confirm it. The sample taken for sequencing was blood T cells: a sorted CD56 or NKG2C T cell subset, CD4+ or CD8+ T cells, or bulk PBMC T cells (not recorded which). The clonotype originates from a man younger than 30 in good health. CDR3 loop: CASRENNYGYTF.